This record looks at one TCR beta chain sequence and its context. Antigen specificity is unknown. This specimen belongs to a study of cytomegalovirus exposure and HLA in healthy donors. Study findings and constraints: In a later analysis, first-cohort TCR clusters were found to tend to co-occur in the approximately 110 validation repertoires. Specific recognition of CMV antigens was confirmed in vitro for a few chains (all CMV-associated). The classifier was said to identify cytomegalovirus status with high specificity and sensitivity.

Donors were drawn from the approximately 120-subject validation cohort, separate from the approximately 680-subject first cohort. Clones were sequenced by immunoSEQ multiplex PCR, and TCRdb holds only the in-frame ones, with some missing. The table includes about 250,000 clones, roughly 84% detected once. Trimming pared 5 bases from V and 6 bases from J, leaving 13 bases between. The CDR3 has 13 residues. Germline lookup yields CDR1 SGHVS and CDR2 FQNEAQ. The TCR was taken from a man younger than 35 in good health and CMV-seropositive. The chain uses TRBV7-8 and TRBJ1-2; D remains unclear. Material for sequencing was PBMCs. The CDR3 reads CASSLVGVDGYTF. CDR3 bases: TGTGCCAGCAGCCTAGTGGGTGTAGATGGCTACACCTTC.